This T cell receptor beta chain was obtained from a study of blood T cells in healthy people across ages. A sample-barcoded 5' primer and a J-beta primer mix were used in a second PCR of about 7 to 12 cycles. TCRdb re-called the 5' RACE reads with MiXCR, one entry per CDR3 protein. The table has around 600,000 distinct CDR3 sequences, roughly 48% seen once. V lost 6 bases and J 5 bases, leaving 14 bases between the germline ends. The CDR3 is 14 residues long. This clonotype was seen a few times. The sequenced sample was blood. The TCR originated in a man older than 75 in good health. The rearrangement uses TRBV12-3 or TRBV12-4 and TRBJ1-5; D not certain. Here the CDR3 reads CASSSVSPDQPQHF. CDR3 coding DNA: TGTGCCAGCAGCTCCGTTAGCCCCGATCAGCCCCAGCATTTT.